These T cell receptor beta chains were read from a single sample in a study of blood T cells in healthy people across ages. TCRdb ran MiXCR on the 5' RACE reads and lists one entry per CDR3 protein. This sample has 730,000 or so distinct CDR3 sequences, with roughly 43% found just once. Input material: blood. The receptors derive from an elderly man in good health. CDR3s include the opening cysteine and the closing phenylalanine or tryptophan. The D gene is left open where the match is weak. Size is stated for part of the rows, as once, few or many counts, or as a class when the clone is expanded.

.	.	TRBV4-3	TRBJ1-2	CASSQDPGRQGTGYTF	TGCGCCAGCAGCCAAGATCCCGGGCGGCAGGGCACGGGCTACACCTTC
TRBD1	.	TRBV9	TRBJ2-6	CASTGTGGRSGANVLTF	TGTGCCAGCACCGGGACAGGGGGCCGCTCTGGGGCCAACGTCCTGACTTTC
TRBD2	few	TRBV20-1	TRBJ2-3	CSASTGTSGGLGTTDTQYF	TGCAGTGCTAGCACCGGGACTAGCGGGGGTCTGGGGACCACAGATACGCAGTATTTT
.	.	TRBV24-1	TRBJ2-2	CATTSVNTGELFF	TGTGCCACCACCTCAGTCAACACCGGGGAGCTGTTTTTT
.	once	TRBV12-3/TRBV12-4	TRBJ1-1	CASSPDHATEAFF	TGTGCCAGCAGTCCGGACCATGCCACTGAAGCTTTCTTT
.	few	TRBV11-3	TRBJ2-5	CASSLGTPSETQYF	TGTGCCAGCAGCTTAGGTACCCCCAGCGAGACCCAGTACTTC
.	.	TRBV7-8	TRBJ1-6	CASSLDLGGSPLHF	TGTGCCAGCAGCTTAGACCTGGGGGGTTCACCCCTCCACTTT
.	.	TRBV6-1	TRBJ2-7	CASSLRRTANYEQYF	TGTGCCAGCAGTCTCCGGAGGACTGCCAATTACGAGCAGTACTTC
.	.	TRBV6-6	TRBJ2-3	CASLSGTWSTDMQYF	TGTGCCAGCCTTAGTGGTACTTGGAGCACAGATATGCAGTATTTT
TRBD1	.	TRBV6-2/TRBV6-3	TRBJ2-2	CATRQGKANTGELFF	TGTGCCACCCGACAGGGGAAAGCGAACACCGGGGAGCTGTTTTTT
TRBD2	few	TRBV5-1	TRBJ2-5	CASSLSSGSFETQYF	TGCGCCAGCAGCTTGTCTAGCGGGAGTTTCGAGACCCAGTACTTC
.	few	TRBV7-2	TRBJ2-5	CASSLYRSSEQYF	TGTGCCAGCAGCTTATACAGGTCAAGTGAGCAGTACTTC
.	.	TRBV18	TRBJ2-3	CASSPNYSTDTQYF	TGTGCCAGTTCACCGAACTACAGCACAGATACGCAGTATTTT
.	few	TRBV7-2	TRBJ2-3	CASSLGLLKVTDTQYF	TGTGCCAGCAGCTTAGGATTGTTAAAGGTCACAGATACGCAGTATTTT
.	once	TRBV5-1	TRBJ1-6	CASRPGPSPPHF	TGCGCCAGCAGGCCCGGACCGTCACCCCCCCACTTT
.	.	TRBV30	TRBJ2-1	CAWSPSREEQFF	TGTGCCTGGAGTCCCAGTCGGGAGGAGCAGTTCTTC
.	.	TRBV28	TRBJ1-2	CASSLGAGSYGYTF	TGTGCCAGCAGTTTGGGGGCGGGTAGCTATGGCTACACCTTC
TRBD2	.	TRBV29-1	TRBJ2-3	CSVELGGRVTDTRYF	TGCAGCGTTGAATTGGGCGGGAGGGTGACAGATACGCGGTATTTT
TRBD2	.	TRBV7-2	TRBJ2-5	CASSLQGTSGQETQYF	TGTGCCAGCAGCTTACAGGGAACTAGCGGGCAAGAGACCCAGTACTTC
.	few	TRBV21-1	TRBJ2-1	CASSKRRAGFSYNEQFF	TGTGCCAGCAGCAAAAGGCGAGCGGGATTCTCCTACAATGAGCAGTTCTTC
.	.	TRBV6-2/TRBV6-3	TRBJ1-6	CASSYKGTPLHF	TGTGCCAGCAGTTATAAGGGCACTCCCCTCCACTTT
.	.	TRBV14	TRBJ1-1	CASSQWGTYLDTEAFF	TGTGCTAGCAGCCAATGGGGGACGTATTTGGACACTGAAGCTTTCTTT
TRBD2	.	TRBV28	TRBJ2-4	CASSLGGSPAKNIQYF	TGTGCCAGCAGTTTGGGCGGGAGCCCGGCCAAAAACATTCAGTACTTC
TRBD1	.	TRBV3-1	TRBJ2-3	CASSPGTERTDTQYF	TGTGCCAGCAGCCCCGGGACAGAAAGAACAGATACGCAGTATTTT
.	few	TRBV7-9	TRBJ2-2	CASSLKAVNTGELFF	TGTGCCAGCAGCTTAAAGGCAGTAAACACCGGGGAGCTGTTTTTT
.	.	TRBV28	TRBJ2-3	CASISRPGRTQYF	TGTGCCAGCATCTCGCGTCCGGGACGCACGCAGTATTTT
.	.	TRBV7-8	TRBJ2-2	CASSLDRIGELFF	TGTGCCAGCAGCTTAGACAGGATCGGGGAGCTGTTTTTT
.	.	TRBV20-1	TRBJ2-1	CSARDYVEQFF	TGCAGTGCTAGGGATTACGTCGAGCAGTTCTTC
.	.	TRBV5-1	TRBJ1-2	CASSLGRDAGYTF	TGCGCCAGCAGCTTAGGCAGGGATGCTGGCTACACCTTC
TRBD2	.	TRBV20-1	TRBJ2-7	CSASPWREGFYEQYF	TGCAGTGCTAGTCCTTGGCGGGAGGGCTTCTACGAGCAGTACTTC
.	few	TRBV5-6	TRBJ1-1	CASSPRTLNTEAFF	TGTGCCAGCAGCCCGAGGACACTGAACACTGAAGCTTTCTTT
TRBD2	few	TRBV9	TRBJ2-7	CASSLRRLAASDYEQYF	TGTGCCAGCAGCCTCCGACGACTAGCGGCATCAGACTACGAGCAGTACTTC
.	.	TRBV4-3	TRBJ2-2	CASSQEGLLTGELFF	TGCGCCAGCAGCCAAGAGGGGCTCTTAACCGGGGAGCTGTTTTTT
.	few	TRBV7-8	TRBJ2-3	CASSLRPAGAADTQYF	TGTGCCAGCAGCTTACGGCCGGCAGGGGCCGCAGATACGCAGTATTTT
TRBD1	.	TRBV6-1	TRBJ2-3	CASSERTGPQYF	TGTGCCAGCAGTGAGAGGACAGGGCCGCAGTATTTT
TRBD2	many	TRBV24-1	TRBJ2-1	CATSEETSGSSKSSYNEQFF	TGTGCCACCAGTGAAGAGACTAGCGGGAGTTCTAAAAGCTCCTACAATGAGCAGTTCTTC
.	.	TRBV11-3	TRBJ1-1	CAGSFQSNTEAFF	TGTGCCGGCAGCTTTCAGTCGAACACTGAAGCTTTCTTT
.	few	TRBV9	TRBJ1-2	CASSSIGGRHGYTF	TGTGCCAGCAGCTCCATAGGCGGACGTCATGGCTACACCTTC
.	many	TRBV7-2	TRBJ2-3	CASSLAGIGTDTQYF	TGTGCCAGCAGCTTAGCAGGGATAGGGACAGATACGCAGTATTTT
TRBD2	many	TRBV7-2	TRBJ2-5	CASSPRTSGRETQYF	TGTGCCAGCAGCCCACGGACTAGCGGGAGAGAGACCCAGTACTTC